This T cell receptor beta chain comes out of a study of PD-1 blockade in classical Hodgkin lymphoma. Regarding the study as a whole: Prior therapy or disease activity may underlie the repertoire differences, whose causes remain undefined. Reports described newly diagnosed patients as having lower baseline TCR diversity than healthy donors.

CDR1 and CDR2 (germline): SGHRS, YFSETQ. V dropped 3 bases and J dropped 2 bases, with 11 bases sitting between them. The CDR3 is made up of 14 amino acids. Time point specified: newly diagnosed, previously untreated cHL patient sample. Newly diagnosed, untreated classical Hodgkin lymphoma PBMCs provided comparison. Assay used: immunoSEQ multiplex PCR; TCRdb lists only in-frame clones, some missing. This table holds tens of thousands of clones, 94% found once. A remark on this clone: Its antigen remains unidentified.

The rearrangement uses TRBV5-1 and TRBJ1-2; possibly TRBD1 for D (5 bases). The clonotype comes from a human donor with classical Hodgkin lymphoma. Material: peripheral blood mononuclear cells (PBMCs). CDR3 in DNA: TGCGCCAGCAGCTACGGGACTGCAAACTATGGCTACACCTTC. Translated: CASSYGTANYGYTF.